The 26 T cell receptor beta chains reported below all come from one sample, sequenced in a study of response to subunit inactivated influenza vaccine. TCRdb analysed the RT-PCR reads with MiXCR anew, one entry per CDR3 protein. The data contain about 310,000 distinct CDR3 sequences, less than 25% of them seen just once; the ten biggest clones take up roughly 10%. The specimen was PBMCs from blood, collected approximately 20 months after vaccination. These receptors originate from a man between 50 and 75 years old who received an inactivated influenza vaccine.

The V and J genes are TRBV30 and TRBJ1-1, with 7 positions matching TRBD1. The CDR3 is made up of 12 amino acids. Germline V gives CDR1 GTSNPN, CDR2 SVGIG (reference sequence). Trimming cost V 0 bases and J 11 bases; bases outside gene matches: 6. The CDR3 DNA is TGTGCCTGGAGTGTACAGGGGCGACGGGCTTTCTTT. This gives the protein CAWSVQGRRAFF.

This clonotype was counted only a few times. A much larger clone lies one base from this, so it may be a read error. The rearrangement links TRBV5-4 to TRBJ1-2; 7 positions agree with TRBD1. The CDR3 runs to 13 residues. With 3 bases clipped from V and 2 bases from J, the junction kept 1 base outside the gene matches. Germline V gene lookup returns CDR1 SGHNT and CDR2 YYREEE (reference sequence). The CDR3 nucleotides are TGTGCCAGCAGCTCGACAGGGAACTATGGCTACACCTTC. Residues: CASSSTGNYGYTF.

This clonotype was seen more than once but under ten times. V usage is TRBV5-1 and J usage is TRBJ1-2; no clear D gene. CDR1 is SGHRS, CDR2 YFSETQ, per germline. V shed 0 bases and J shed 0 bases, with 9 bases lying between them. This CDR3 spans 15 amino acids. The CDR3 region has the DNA TGCGCCAGCAGCTTGGCTAGCGGGTCTAACTATGGCTACACCTTC. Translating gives CASSLASGSNYGYTF. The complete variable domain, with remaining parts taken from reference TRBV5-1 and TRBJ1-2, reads KAGVTQTPRYLIKTRGQQVTLSCSPISGHRSVSWYQQTPGQGLQFLFEYFSETQRNKGNFPGRFSGRQFSNSRSEMNVSTLELGDSALYLCASSLASGSNYGYTFGSGTRLTVV.

CDR3 sequence reads: CSVEGEPYNEQFF. CDR3 in DNA: TGCAGCGTTGAAGGGGAACCCTACAATGAGCAGTTCTTC. This rearrangement joins TRBV29-1 to TRBJ2-1; D gene ambiguous. CDR1 is SQVTM and CDR2 is ANQGSEA in the germline V gene. The V end was cut by 1 base, the J end by 2 bases, with 6 bases between. This CDR3 is built from 13 residues.

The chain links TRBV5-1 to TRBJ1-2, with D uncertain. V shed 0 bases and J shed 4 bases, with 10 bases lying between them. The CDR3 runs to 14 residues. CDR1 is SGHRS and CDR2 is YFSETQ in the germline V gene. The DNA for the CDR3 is TGCGCCAGCAGCTTGGCACCAGGCCGCTATGGCTACACCTTC. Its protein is CASSLAPGRYGYTF. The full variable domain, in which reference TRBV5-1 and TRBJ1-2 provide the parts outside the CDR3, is KAGVTQTPRYLIKTRGQQVTLSCSPISGHRSVSWYQQTPGQGLQFLFEYFSETQRNKGNFPGRFSGRQFSNSRSEMNVSTLELGDSALYLCASSLAPGRYGYTFGSGTRLTVV.

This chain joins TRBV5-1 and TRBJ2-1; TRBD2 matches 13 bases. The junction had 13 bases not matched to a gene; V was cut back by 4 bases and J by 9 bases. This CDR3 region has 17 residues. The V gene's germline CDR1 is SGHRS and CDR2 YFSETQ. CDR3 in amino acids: CASSRTGTSGAWVEQFF. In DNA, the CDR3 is TGCGCCAGCAGCAGGACCGGGACTAGCGGGGCGTGGGTTGAGCAGTTCTTC.

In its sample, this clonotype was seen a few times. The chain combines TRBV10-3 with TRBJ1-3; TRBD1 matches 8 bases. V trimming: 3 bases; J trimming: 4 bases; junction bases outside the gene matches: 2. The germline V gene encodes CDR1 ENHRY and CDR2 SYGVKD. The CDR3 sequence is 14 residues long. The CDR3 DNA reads TGTGCCATCAGTGACAGGGGGCGAGGAAACACCATATATTTT. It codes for CAISDRGRGNTIYF.

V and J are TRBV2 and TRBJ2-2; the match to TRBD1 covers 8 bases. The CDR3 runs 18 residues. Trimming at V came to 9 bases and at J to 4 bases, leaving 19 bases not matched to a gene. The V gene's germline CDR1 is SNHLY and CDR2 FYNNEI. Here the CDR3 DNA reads TGTGCCAGAAGAGGCTCCCCGGACAGGGAGGCTAGCACCGGGGAGCTGTTTTTT. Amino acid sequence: CARRGSPDREASTGELFF.

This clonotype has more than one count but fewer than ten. The CDR3 loop reads CASSSTGTLETQYF. The CDR3 nucleotides read TGTGCCAGCAGCTCCACCGGGACATTAGAGACCCAGTACTTC. V is TRBV7-9 and J is TRBJ2-5; tentative D call: TRBD1 (6 bases). The V end was cut by 4 bases, the J end by 4 bases, with 13 bases between. The CDR3 has 14 amino acids. From germline, CDR1 is SEHNR and CDR2 FQNEAQ (reference sequence).

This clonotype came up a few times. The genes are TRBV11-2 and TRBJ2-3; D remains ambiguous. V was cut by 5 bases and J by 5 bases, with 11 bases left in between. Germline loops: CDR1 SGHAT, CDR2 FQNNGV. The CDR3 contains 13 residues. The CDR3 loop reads CASSPGFRDTQYF. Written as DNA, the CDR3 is TGTGCCAGCAGCCCTGGCTTCCGAGATACGCAGTATTTT.

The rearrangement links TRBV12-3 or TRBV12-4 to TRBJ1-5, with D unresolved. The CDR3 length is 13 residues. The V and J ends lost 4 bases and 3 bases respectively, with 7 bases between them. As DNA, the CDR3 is TGTGCCAGCAGTTCCGGGTACAATCAGCCCCAGCATTTT. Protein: CASSSGYNQPQHF.

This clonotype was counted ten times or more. Here the CDR3 reads CASRTGASNEKLFF. The DNA of the CDR3 is TGCGCCAGCAGAACCGGGGCCTCTAATGAAAAACTGTTTTTT. The chain carries TRBV5-1 and TRBJ1-4; tentatively, D is TRBD1 (5 bases). The CDR3 has 14 amino acids. Trimming took 5 bases from V and 3 from J, leaving 11 bases between them. Germline CDR1 SGHRS, CDR2 YFSETQ.

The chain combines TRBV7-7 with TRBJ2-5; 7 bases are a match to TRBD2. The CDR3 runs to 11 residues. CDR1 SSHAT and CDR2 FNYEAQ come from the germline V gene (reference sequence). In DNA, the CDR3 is TGTGCTAGCGGGCCCCAGGAGACCCAGTACTTC. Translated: CASGPQETQYF.

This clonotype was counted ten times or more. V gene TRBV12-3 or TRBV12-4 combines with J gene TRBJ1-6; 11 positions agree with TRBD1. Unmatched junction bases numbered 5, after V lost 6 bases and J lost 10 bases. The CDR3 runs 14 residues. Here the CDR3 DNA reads TGTGCCAGCAGCTCCGGACAGGGGGCCTCACCCCTCCACTTT. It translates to CASSSGQGASPLHF.

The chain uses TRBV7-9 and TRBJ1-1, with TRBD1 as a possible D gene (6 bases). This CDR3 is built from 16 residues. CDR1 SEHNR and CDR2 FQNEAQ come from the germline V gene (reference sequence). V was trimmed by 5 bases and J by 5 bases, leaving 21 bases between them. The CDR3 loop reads CASSLPSRGQKTEAFF. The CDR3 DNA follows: TGTGCCAGCAGCCTCCCCTCCCGGGGGCAGAAGACTGAAGCTTTCTTT.

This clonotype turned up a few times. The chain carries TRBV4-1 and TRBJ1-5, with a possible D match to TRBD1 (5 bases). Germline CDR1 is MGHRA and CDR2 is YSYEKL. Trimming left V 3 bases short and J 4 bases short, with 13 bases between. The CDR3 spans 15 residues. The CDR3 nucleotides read TGCGCCAGCAGCCAGTTTGACAGTTCAAATCAGCCCCAGCATTTT. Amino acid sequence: CASSQFDSSNQPQHF.

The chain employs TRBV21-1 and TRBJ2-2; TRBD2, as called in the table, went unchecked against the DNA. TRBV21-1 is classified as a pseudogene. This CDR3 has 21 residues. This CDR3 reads CASSKEGSSGSLYLNTGELFF. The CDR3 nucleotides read TGTGCCAGCAGCAAAGAAGGTTCTAGCGGGAGTCTGTATCTCAACACCGGGGAGCTGTTTTTT.

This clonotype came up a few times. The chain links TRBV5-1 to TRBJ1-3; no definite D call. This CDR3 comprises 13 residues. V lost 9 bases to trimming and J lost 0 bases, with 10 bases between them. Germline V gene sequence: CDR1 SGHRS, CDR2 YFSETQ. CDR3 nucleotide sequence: TGCGCCACCCGCGAGATCTCTGGAAACACCATATATTTT. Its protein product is CATREISGNTIYF.

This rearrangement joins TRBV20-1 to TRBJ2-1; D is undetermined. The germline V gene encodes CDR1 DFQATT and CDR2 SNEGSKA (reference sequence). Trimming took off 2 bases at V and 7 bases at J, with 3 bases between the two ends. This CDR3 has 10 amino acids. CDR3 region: CSARRNEQFF. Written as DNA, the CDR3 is TGCAGTGCTAGACGGAATGAGCAGTTCTTC.

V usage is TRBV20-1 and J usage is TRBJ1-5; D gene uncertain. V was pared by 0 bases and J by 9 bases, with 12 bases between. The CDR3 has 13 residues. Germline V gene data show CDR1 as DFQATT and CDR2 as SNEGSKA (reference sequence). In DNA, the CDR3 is TGCAGTGCTAGAGACGGGTTGAAGGGGCCCCAGCATTTT. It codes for CSARDGLKGPQHF.

CDR3 bases: TGTGCCAGCAGCGTAGGGGGGCGGACAGGGAACACCGGGGAGCTGTTTTTT. It yields the protein CASSVGGRTGNTGELFF. The chain links TRBV9 to TRBJ2-2, with TRBD1 matching 7 bases. The CDR3 length is 17 residues. After removal of 0 bases from V and 1 base from J, the junction contained 6 bases not matched to a gene. The V gene's germline CDR1 is SGDLS and CDR2 YYNGEE.

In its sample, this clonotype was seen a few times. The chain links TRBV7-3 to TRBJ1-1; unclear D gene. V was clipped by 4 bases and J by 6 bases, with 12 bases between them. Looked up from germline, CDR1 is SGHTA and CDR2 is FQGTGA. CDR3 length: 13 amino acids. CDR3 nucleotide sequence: TGTGCCAGCAGCTCCGGGATTTTGGCTGAAGCTTTCTTT. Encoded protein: CASSSGILAEAFF.

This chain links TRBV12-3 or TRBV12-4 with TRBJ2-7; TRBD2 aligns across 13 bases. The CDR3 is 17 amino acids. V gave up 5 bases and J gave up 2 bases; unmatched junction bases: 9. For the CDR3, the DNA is TGTGCCAGCAGTCCCGAAGTAGGGACTAGCGGGGCCTACGAGCAGTACTTC. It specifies CASSPEVGTSGAYEQYF.

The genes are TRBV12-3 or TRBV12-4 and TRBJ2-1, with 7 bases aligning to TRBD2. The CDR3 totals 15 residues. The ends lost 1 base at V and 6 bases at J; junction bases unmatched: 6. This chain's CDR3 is CASSLEAGGGNEQFF. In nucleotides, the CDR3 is TGTGCCAGCAGTTTAGAGGCAGGCGGGGGCAATGAGCAGTTCTTC.

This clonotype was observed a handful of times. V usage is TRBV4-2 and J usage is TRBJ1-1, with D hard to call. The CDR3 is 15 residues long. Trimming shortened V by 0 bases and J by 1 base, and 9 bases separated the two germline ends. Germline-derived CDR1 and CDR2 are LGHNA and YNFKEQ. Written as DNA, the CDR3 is TGTGCCAGCAGCCAAGACGGCGGGAGGAACACTGAAGCTTTCTTT. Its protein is CASSQDGGRNTEAFF.

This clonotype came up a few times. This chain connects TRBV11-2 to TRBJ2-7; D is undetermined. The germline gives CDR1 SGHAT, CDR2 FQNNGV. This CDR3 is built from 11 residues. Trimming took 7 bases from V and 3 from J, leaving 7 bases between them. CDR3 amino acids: CASTHGYEQYF. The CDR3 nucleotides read TGTGCCAGCACCCATGGCTACGAGCAGTACTTC.